This T cell receptor beta chain was observed in a study of T cells in Graves' hyperthyroidism and ophthalmopathy. Overall study results and limits: Median prediction lead before ophthalmopathy onset was around 6.9 months with the model. Using 13 V-J features, a model discriminated ophthalmopathy from stable hyperthyroidism.

The investigators amplified TCR beta CDR3 regions from RNA transcripts. A first-round RT-PCR of the TCR CDR3 used the HTBI primer set. MiXCR was run by TCRdb on the multiplex PCR reads, yielding one entry per CDR3 protein. The sample contains about 600,000 distinct CDR3 sequences, approximately 16% of which appear only once. A word on this clonotype: Its specificity is not known.

In germline, CDR1 is SQVTM, CDR2 ANQGSEA. The V and J ends lost 7 bases and 5 bases, in that order; junction bases with no gene match: 4. The CDR3 spans 11 residues. The clonotype was recovered from a woman between 35 and 50 years old with Graves' ophthalmopathy. Source material: blood. The gene calls are TRBV29-1 and TRBJ2-5; 7 bases map to TRBD1. CDR3 in amino acids: CSGQGYETQYF. The CDR3 DNA reads as TGCAGCGGACAGGGTTACGAGACCCAGTACTTC.